Listed here are 8 T cell receptor beta chains from one sample, sequenced in a study of patients and donors after allogeneic stem cell transplantation. TCRdb analysed the RT-PCR reads with MiXCR anew, one entry per CDR3 protein. The data show over 130,000 distinct CDR3 sequences, approximately 35% seen once. The sequencing input was blood, either unsorted or a sorted T cell fraction (not recorded which). The receptor set was obtained from a human donor who was either an allogeneic HSCT recipient or a stem cell or donor lymphocyte infusion donor (not recorded which). It is not recorded whose cells these are; they may come from a transplant donor.

In its sample, this clonotype was seen a few times. The V call is TRBV4-2, the J call TRBJ1-6; 8 bases are a match to TRBD1. Germline CDR1 LGHNA, CDR2 YNFKEQ. This CDR3 is built from 15 residues. After removal of 1 base from V and 8 bases from J, the junction contained 4 bases not matched to a gene. The DNA for the CDR3 is TGTGCCAGCAGCCAAGTGACAGGGGAGGATTCACCCCTCCACTTT. It translates to CASSQVTGEDSPLHF.

V and J are TRBV12-3 or TRBV12-4 and TRBJ1-6, with D perhaps matching TRBD1 (6 bases). This CDR3 region has 15 residues. The V gene lost 2 bases and the J gene lost 6 bases, with 11 bases spanning the gap. The CDR3 DNA reads as TGTGCCAGCAGTTTATTCGCAGGGGTTAATTCACCCCTCCACTTT. It encodes CASSLFAGVNSPLHF.

The chain recombines TRBV30 with TRBJ1-1, with D unclear. The CDR3 covers 11 residues. CDR1 is GTSNPN and CDR2 is SVGIG in the germline V gene (reference sequence). Trimming took 4 bases from V and 5 from J, leaving 8 bases between them. CDR3 sequence reads: CAWTVGTEAFF. The CDR3 DNA reads as TGTGCCTGGACGGTGGGGACTGAAGCTTTCTTT.

The chain has TRBV4-3 and TRBJ2-3; 12 bases are a match to TRBD2. V gave up 1 base and J gave up 7 bases; unmatched junction bases: 9. Germline lookup yields CDR1 LGHNA and CDR2 YSLEER. This CDR3 is built from 17 residues. The CDR3 spells CASSQGLAGVSQHTQYF. CDR3 nucleotide sequence: TGCGCCAGCAGCCAAGGACTAGCGGGGGTCAGCCAACATACGCAGTATTTT.

The chain combines TRBV4-2 with TRBJ2-7, with a tentative D call TRBD1 (5 bases). Trimming cost V 4 bases and J 9 bases, with 13 bases left between them. Germline V gene lookup returns CDR1 LGHNA and CDR2 YNFKEQ. This CDR3 has 12 amino acids. The CDR3 coding sequence is TGTGCCAGCAGCCCTGAAGGGGCAATGCAGTACTTC. Amino acid sequence: CASSPEGAMQYF.

The rearrangement uses TRBV15 and TRBJ1-1; D not certain. The CDR3 runs 14 residues. Germline loops: CDR1 LNHNV, CDR2 YYDKDF (reference sequence). V was trimmed by 0 bases and J by 0 bases, leaving 5 bases between them. The CDR3 reads CATSRDQMNTEAFF. The CDR3, as DNA: TGTGCCACCAGCAGAGATCAAATGAACACTGAAGCTTTCTTT.

This clonotype was seen a handful of times. CDR3 residues: CSARDFRGYTGELFF. The CDR3 DNA sequence: TGCAGTGCTAGAGATTTCCGGGGGTATACCGGGGAGCTGTTTTTT. The chain carries TRBV20-1 and TRBJ2-2, with a possible D match to TRBD2 (6 bases). There are 15 residues in the CDR3. Trimming removed 0 bases at V and 5 bases at J, with 13 bases between. Germline V lookup: CDR1 DFQATT, CDR2 SNEGSKA (reference sequence).

This clonotype came up a few times. This rearrangement joins TRBV7-9 to TRBJ2-1; 8 positions agree with TRBD2. The J segment lost 10 bases and the V segment lost 5 bases, leaving 16 bases of the junction unmatched. Germline V gene sequence: CDR1 SEHNR, CDR2 FQNEAQ (reference sequence). This CDR3 contains 16 residues. The CDR3, as DNA: TGTGCCAGCAGCCCAACAGCGGGGGCCAACAATGAAGAGCAGTTCTTC. Translated: CASSPTAGANNEEQFF.